These 5 T cell receptor beta chains share one sample of origin, sequenced in a study of shared clonotypes between healthy human individuals (dated by TCRdb to 2018 to 2020). Library prep was done by the immunoSEQ multiplex PCR assay. TCRdb mirrors the immuneACCESS table, restricted to in-frame sequences. Some clones are absent from its copies; in checked studies, under half trace to an unresolved V gene, and the reason for the others is unknown. The sample includes about 680,000 clones, with approximately 90% observed a single time. The ten most abundant clones make up roughly 24% of the sample. For the CD8 naive samples, CD45RO-negative cells were positively selected for CCR7, yielding a CD45RA+CCR7+ population from which TemRA cells were excluded. Sequenced sample: naive CD8+ T cells sorted from blood. The cell subset or site tag for this specimen amounts to: CD45RA+CCR7+. The source of these receptors is a man aged 25 to 40 in good health.

The V call is TRBV28, the J call TRBJ2-7, with D tentatively TRBD1 (5 bases). This CDR3 region has 15 residues. Trimming cost V 4 bases and J 3 bases, with 16 bases left between them. Germline V gives CDR1 MDHEN, CDR2 SYDVKM. CDR3 residues: CASSSSREIYYEQYF. CDR3 in DNA: TGTGCCAGCAGTTCGTCCAGGGAAATCTACTACGAGCAGTACTTC. Looking up the rest from reference TRBV28 and TRBJ2-7 gives the full variable domain: DVKVTQSSRYLVKRTGEKVFLECVQDMDHENMFWYRQDPGLGLRLIYFSYDVKMKEKGDIPEGYSVSREKKERFSLILESASTNQTSMYLCASSSSREIYYEQYFGPGTRLTVT.

The chain links TRBV5-4 to TRBJ2-7; 7 bases agree with TRBD1. CDR1 SGHNT and CDR2 YYREEE come from the germline V gene (reference sequence). The CDR3 spans 15 residues. V lost 2 bases and J lost 2; bases outside the gene matches: 7. CDR3 DNA sequence: TGTGCCAGCAGCTTCGCAGGGGGTATCGCCTACGAGCAGTACTTC. It translates to CASSFAGGIAYEQYF.

The J gene is TRBJ1-1, the V gene TRBV10-3, with D perhaps matching TRBD1 (5 bases). Trimming removed 4 bases from V and 1 base from J, with 25 bases in between. Germline CDR1 ENHRY, CDR2 SYGVKD. The CDR3 sequence is 19 residues long. The CDR3 reads CAISVKFPGLQTPNTEAFF. The CDR3 region has the DNA TGTGCCATCAGTGTAAAATTCCCGGGACTCCAAACCCCGAACACTGAAGCTTTCTTT.

In its sample, this clone was seen a few times. J is TRBJ2-7 and V is TRBV28; 7 positions match TRBD2. Germline V gene lookup returns CDR1 MDHEN and CDR2 SYDVKM. The CDR3 covers 12 residues. The V gene end was trimmed by 4 bases and the J gene end by 6 bases; junction bases not matched to a gene: 3. CDR3 nucleotide sequence: TGTGCCAGCAGTTGGGGAGGGGCCGAGCAGTACTTC. Protein sequence: CASSWGGAEQYF.

V and J are TRBV2 and TRBJ1-4, with 8 bases matching TRBD1. Germline V gene lookup returns CDR1 SNHLY and CDR2 FYNNEI. The CDR3 extends over 17 amino acids. V was clipped by 3 bases and J by 8 bases; unmatched bases: 14. The CDR3 protein is CASSDRRQGFSQEKLFF. The CDR3 coding sequence is TGTGCCAGCAGTGACAGGAGACAGGGGTTCTCACAGGAAAAACTGTTTTTT.